This passage covers 14 T cell receptor beta chains from one sample sequenced in a study of T cells in Graves' hyperthyroidism and ophthalmopathy. Using RNA transcripts as the source, TCR beta CDR3 regions were amplified. In the first-round RT-PCR of the TCR CDR3, the HTBI primer set was used. TCRdb ran MiXCR on the multiplex PCR reads and lists one entry per CDR3 protein. Counted here are some 550,000 distinct CDR3 sequences, 20% occurring once; the ten biggest clones make up more than 20%. The sample was blood. Receptor source: a man aged 18-30 years with Graves' hyperthyroidism.

The V and J genes are TRBV4-1 and TRBJ1-1; D gene ambiguous. Germline V gene data show CDR1 as MGHRA and CDR2 as YSYEKL. The V end lost 1 base, the J end lost 0 bases, and 15 bases lay between the germline ends. This CDR3 has 17 residues. The CDR3: CASSQVKALAMNTEAFF. The CDR3 DNA reads TGCGCCAGCAGCCAAGTGAAAGCCCTTGCCATGAACACTGAAGCTTTCTTT.

In this sample, this clonotype turned up many times. The chain joins TRBV19 to TRBJ2-7, with a possible D match to TRBD1 (6 bases). Trimming stripped 3 bases from V and 2 bases from J, with 11 bases between. The germline V gene has CDR1 LNHDA and CDR2 SQIVND (reference sequence). This CDR3 spans 14 amino acids. CDR3 sequence (DNA): TGTGCCAGTAGTATCGCAGGGGCCACCTACGAGCAGTACTTC. Translating it yields CASSIAGATYEQYF.

The sample holds a few counts of this clonotype. The chain links TRBV20-1 to TRBJ1-2; D is possibly TRBD1 (5 bases). V lost 6 bases and J 3 bases, leaving 17 bases between the germline ends. The germline V gene has CDR1 DFQATT and CDR2 SNEGSKA (reference sequence). The CDR3 is made up of 14 amino acids. The CDR3 DNA follows: TGCAGTGCCGGTTCAGGGCAGGCCCACTATGGCTACACCTTC. The encoded protein is CSAGSGQAHYGYTF.

The rearrangement joins TRBV6-5 to TRBJ1-2; 9 bases fit TRBD1. Germline V gives CDR1 MNHEY, CDR2 SVGAGI. The CDR3 contains 15 residues. Trimming cost V 1 base and J 7 bases; bases outside gene matches: 7. The CDR3 DNA follows: TGTGCCAGCAGTTACTTGGGCGGGACAGGGATTGGCTACACCTTC. Amino acids: CASSYLGGTGIGYTF.

The V and J genes are TRBV20-1 and TRBJ1-5, with 9 bases fitting TRBD1. Germline V gene lookup returns CDR1 DFQATT and CDR2 SNEGSKA (reference sequence). CDR3 length equals 17 residues. The J segment lost 0 bases and the V segment lost 4 bases, leaving 10 bases of the junction unmatched. The CDR3 spells CSATGQGFFYSNQPQHF. CDR3 nucleotide sequence: TGCAGTGCTACGGGACAGGGCTTTTTTTATAGCAATCAGCCCCAGCATTTT.

This clonotype appeared many times. The CDR3 nucleotides are TGCAGCGCCGAGAGGGGGGTTCGTGGCTACACCTTC. It yields the protein CSAERGVRGYTF. The rearrangement uses TRBV29-1 and TRBJ1-2; weak D call: TRBD1 (6 bases). CDR1 is SQVTM and CDR2 is ANQGSEA in the germline V gene. This CDR3 has 12 amino acids. Trimming took off 7 bases at V and 7 bases at J, with 16 bases between the two ends.

This clonotype was seen at least ten times. The V call is TRBV11-2, the J call TRBJ2-7; D is perhaps TRBD1 (6 bases). Looked up from germline, CDR1 is SGHAT and CDR2 is FQNNGV. Trimming left V 0 bases short and J 4 bases short, with 7 bases between. The length of the CDR3 is 13 residues. CDR3 loop: CASSLDQGYEQYF. The CDR3 DNA reads TGTGCCAGCAGCTTAGACCAGGGGTACGAGCAGTACTTC.

This clonotype showed up many times. The chain employs TRBV28 and TRBJ1-2; tentative D call: TRBD1 (5 bases). CDR1 MDHEN and CDR2 SYDVKM come from the germline V gene. The CDR3 is 15 residues long. V dropped 6 bases and J dropped 2 bases, with 16 bases sitting between them. The CDR3: CASRGPAQANYGYTF. CDR3 sequence (DNA): TGTGCCAGCAGGGGTCCAGCACAGGCCAACTATGGCTACACCTTC.

CDR3: CASSYGPNSGNTIYF. DNA for the CDR3: TGTGCCAGCAGCTATGGACCGAACTCTGGAAACACCATATATTTT. The gene calls are TRBV5-6 and TRBJ1-3; the D is unclear. Trimming removed 3 bases at V and 0 bases at J, with 10 bases between. CDR1 and CDR2 from the germline V gene are SGHDT and YYEEEE. CDR3 length: 15 residues.

This clonotype was detected only a few times. The CDR3 loop reads CASSLQGPGTGELFF. CDR3 DNA: TGTGCCAGCAGCTTACAGGGGCCGGGCACCGGGGAGCTGTTTTTT. The chain recombines TRBV5-5 with TRBJ2-2; 7 positions agree with TRBD1. Per germline, CDR1 SGHKS and CDR2 YYEKEE (reference sequence). The CDR3 is 15 residues long. V shed 2 bases, J shed 4 bases, and the junction held 5 bases outside the gene matches.

CDR3 DNA: TGTGCCAGCAAAAGCACTGAAGCTTTCTTT. It codes for CASKSTEAFF. The chain links TRBV12-3 or TRBV12-4 to TRBJ1-1; D is unclear. V was shortened by 7 bases and J by 4 bases, with 4 bases between the two germline ends. The CDR3 consists of 10 residues.

The chain links TRBV6-1 to TRBJ2-7; D is undetermined. Trimming removed 4 bases at V and 4 bases at J, with 8 bases between. The CDR3 contains 12 residues. Germline V lookup: CDR1 MNHNS, CDR2 SASEGT. The CDR3 coding sequence is TGTGCCAGCAGTGCCCTAGATTACGAGCAGTACTTC. Translation gives CASSALDYEQYF.

In its sample, this clonotype was seen many times. V and J are TRBV7-6 and TRBJ2-7; D gene ambiguous. The germline V gene encodes CDR1 SGHVS and CDR2 FNYEAQ. Trimming shortened V by 2 bases and J by 0 bases, and 8 bases separated the two germline ends. The CDR3 spans 14 residues. DNA of the CDR3: TGTGCCAGCAGCTTATTGGTAGGCTCCTACGAGCAGTACTTC. Residues: CASSLLVGSYEQYF.

This clonotype was counted a few times. The rearrangement links TRBV6-1 to TRBJ1-3; D gene unclear. CDR3 length equals 14 residues. The V and J ends lost 5 bases and 4 bases respectively, with 12 bases between them. CDR1 and CDR2 (germline): MNHNS, SASEGT. CDR3 nucleotide sequence: TGTGCCAGCAGTCCTTATTCCCAGGGAAACACCATATATTTT. It codes for CASSPYSQGNTIYF.